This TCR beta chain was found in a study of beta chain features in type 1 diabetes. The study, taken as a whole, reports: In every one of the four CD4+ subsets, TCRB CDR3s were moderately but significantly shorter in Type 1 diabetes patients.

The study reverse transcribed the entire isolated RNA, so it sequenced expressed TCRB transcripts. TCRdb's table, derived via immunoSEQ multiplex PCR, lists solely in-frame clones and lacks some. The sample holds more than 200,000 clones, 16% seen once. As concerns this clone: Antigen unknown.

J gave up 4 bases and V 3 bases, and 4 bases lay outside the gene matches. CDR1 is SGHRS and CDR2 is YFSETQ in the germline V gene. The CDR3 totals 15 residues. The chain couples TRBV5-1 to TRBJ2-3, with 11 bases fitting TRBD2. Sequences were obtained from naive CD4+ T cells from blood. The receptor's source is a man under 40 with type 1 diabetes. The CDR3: CASSWGLAEADTQYF. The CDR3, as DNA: TGCGCCAGCAGCTGGGGACTAGCGGAGGCAGATACGCAGTATTTT.